Following are 22 T cell receptor beta chains from one sample sequenced in a study of shared clonotypes between healthy human individuals. Clones were sequenced by immunoSEQ multiplex PCR, and TCRdb holds only the in-frame ones, with some missing. The repertoire holds about 1.5 million clones, roughly 96% seen once, with over 1% in the top ten. The sample consisted of naive CD4+ T cells sorted from blood. The subset is: CD45RA+ positively selected. Receptors were obtained from a man aged 30 to 45 in good health.

This rearrangement joins TRBV18 to TRBJ2-3; 9 bases are a match to TRBD2. The germline V gene has CDR1 KGHSH and CDR2 LQKENI. The junction had 7 bases not matched to a gene; V was cut back by 3 bases and J by 3 bases. This CDR3 has 16 residues. The CDR3 bases are TGTGCCAGCTCACCCCTTCAGACTAGCGGTACAGATACGCAGTATTTT. Its translation is CASSPLQTSGTDTQYF.

The chain couples TRBV5-1 to TRBJ2-5; perhaps TRBD2 as D (7 bases). Germline CDR1 reads SGHRS; CDR2 reads YFSETQ. CDR3 length: 15 residues. Trimming took 4 bases from V and 9 from J, leaving 22 bases between them. The DNA for the CDR3 is TGCGCCAGCAGCCTGGGGGGGGCCCTTGGCGAGGCCCAGTACTTC. Translated: CASSLGGALGEAQYF.

The V gene is TRBV2, the J gene TRBJ2-1; D might be TRBD2 (5 bases). V lost 5 bases, J lost 10 bases, and 15 bases lay in between. The germline V gene has CDR1 SNHLY and CDR2 FYNNEI. The CDR3 length is 13 residues. The CDR3 loop is CASSQIEGWEQFF. CDR3 DNA sequence: TGTGCCAGCAGTCAGATCGAGGGCTGGGAGCAGTTCTTC.

The chain joins TRBV28 to TRBJ1-4; D not resolved. The CDR3 is 13 amino acids. The germline CDR1 and CDR2 sequences are MDHEN and SYDVKM. V gave up 2 bases and J gave up 5 bases, with 6 bases separating them. DNA of the CDR3: TGTGCCAGCAGTTTACGGCGGAATGAAAAACTGTTTTTT. Translation: CASSLRRNEKLFF. The variable domain in full, with the rest retrieved from reference TRBV28 and TRBJ1-4, is DVKVTQSSRYLVKRTGEKVFLECVQDMDHENMFWYRQDPGLGLRLIYFSYDVKMKEKGDIPEGYSVSREKKERFSLILESASTNQTSMYLCASSLRRNEKLFFGSGTQLSVL.

This sequence joins TRBV13 and TRBJ1-1; TRBD1 is a possible D gene (5 bases). Germline-derived CDR1 and CDR2 are PRHDT and FYEKMQ (reference sequence). V was cut by 5 bases and J by 5 bases, with 18 bases left in between. The CDR3 totals 15 residues. The CDR3: CASSAGVGVRTEAFF. Written as DNA, the CDR3 is TGTGCCAGCAGCGCCGGGGTAGGGGTGCGAACTGAAGCTTTCTTT.

This rearrangement joins TRBV28 to TRBJ2-7; TRBD1 matches at 8 bases. This CDR3 is built from 12 residues. Germline CDR1 is MDHEN and CDR2 is SYDVKM. V gave up 4 bases and J gave up 6 bases; unmatched junction bases: 2. The CDR3 here is CASSSGGGEQYF. CDR3 in DNA: TGTGCCAGCAGTTCAGGGGGCGGCGAGCAGTACTTC.

The CDR3 DNA reads TGTGCCAGTAATGCGGGTTACAATGAGCAGTTCTTC. It codes for CASNAGYNEQFF. The V call is TRBV19, the J call TRBJ2-1; a possible D gene is TRBD2 (5 bases). The V end was cut by 7 bases, the J end by 4 bases, with 8 bases between. The CDR3 runs 12 residues. Germline lookup yields CDR1 LNHDA and CDR2 SQIVND (reference sequence). The whole variable domain, filled in from reference TRBV19 and TRBJ2-1, reads DGGITQSPKYLFRKEGQNVTLSCEQNLNHDAMYWYRQDPGQGLRLIYYSQIVNDFQKGDIAEGYSVSREKKESFPLTVTSAQKNPTAFYLCASNAGYNEQFFGPGTRLTVL.

This clone has only one observation. In DNA, the CDR3 is TGTGCCAGCAGCTTAGGTCGCAACTCTGAGCAGTTCTTC. This encodes CASSLGRNSEQFF. The chain carries TRBV7-2 and TRBJ2-1, with unresolved D. The CDR3 runs to 13 residues. Germline V gene lookup returns CDR1 SGHTA and CDR2 FQGNSA. Trimming shortened V by 1 base and J by 9 bases, and 10 bases separated the two germline ends.

The chain recombines TRBV9 with TRBJ1-2; 7 bases fit TRBD1. This CDR3 is built from 14 residues. The germline V gene encodes CDR1 SGDLS and CDR2 YYNGEE. V shed 3 bases, J shed 4 bases, and the junction held 6 bases outside the gene matches. In DNA form, the CDR3 reads TGTGCCAGCAGCGAGGGAGACAGGGTCTATGGCTACACCTTC. Amino acid sequence: CASSEGDRVYGYTF.

V gene TRBV9 combines with J gene TRBJ2-7; D is possibly TRBD2 (6 bases). The germline V gene has CDR1 SGDLS and CDR2 YYNGEE. The CDR3 loop spans 14 amino acids. Trimming stripped 3 bases from V and 7 bases from J, with 17 bases between. Here the CDR3 reads CASSAALATREQYF. The DNA of the CDR3 is TGTGCCAGCAGCGCCGCCCTAGCGACCCGGGAGCAGTACTTC.

The V gene is TRBV18, the J gene TRBJ2-4, with a possible D match to TRBD1 (5 bases). The CDR3 is made up of 15 amino acids. V was clipped by 4 bases and J by 3 bases, with 13 bases between them. Per germline, CDR1 KGHSH and CDR2 LQKENI. CDR3 amino acids: CASSREQVIKNIQYF. The DNA for the CDR3 is TGTGCCAGCTCACGTGAACAGGTTATCAAAAACATTCAGTACTTC.

Here the CDR3 DNA reads TGCGCCAGCGCCCCTTCGACGAACTGGGGGTACGAGCAGTACTTC. Protein product: CASAPSTNWGYEQYF. The genes are TRBV5-1 and TRBJ2-7; D assignment may be TRBD1 or TRBD2 (5 bases each). This CDR3 contains 15 residues. V was cut by 7 bases and J by 4 bases, with 21 bases left in between. Germline CDR1 SGHRS, CDR2 YFSETQ.

The chain combines TRBV4-3 with TRBJ2-2; tentative D call: TRBD1 (6 bases). V lost 1 base and J lost 4, with 13 bases in between. The CDR3 runs 16 residues. Germline values: CDR1 LGHNA, CDR2 YSLEER. The CDR3 is CASSQVGTGPTGELFF. CDR3 coding DNA: TGCGCCAGCAGCCAAGTCGGAACAGGGCCCACCGGGGAGCTGTTTTTT.

This clone was found once. This chain connects TRBV10-2 to TRBJ2-5; 10 nucleotides align to TRBD2. CDR1 WSHSY and CDR2 SAAADI come from the germline V gene. The CDR3 covers 15 residues. Losses at the gene ends were 7 bases for V and 5 bases for J; bases not matched to a gene: 10. The CDR3 loop is CASNVAGGGRETQYF. CDR3 in DNA: TGCGCCAGCAATGTAGCGGGAGGAGGTAGGGAGACCCAGTACTTC.

The chain links TRBV19 to TRBJ1-5; 8 nucleotides align to TRBD1. With 5 bases clipped from V and 5 bases from J, the junction kept 5 bases outside the gene matches. Germline V lookup: CDR1 LNHDA, CDR2 SQIVND (reference sequence). The CDR3 is 14 residues long. CDR3 nucleotides: TGTGCCAGTAGTGACAGGGGATCATATCAGCCCCAGCATTTT. Protein: CASSDRGSYQPQHF.

The rearrangement links TRBV7-6 to TRBJ2-2, with D perhaps matching TRBD1 (6 bases). This CDR3 region has 14 residues. The V end lost 5 bases, the J end lost 5 bases, and 12 bases lay between the germline ends. Per the germline V gene, CDR1 is SGHVS and CDR2 is FNYEAQ. Here the CDR3 DNA reads TGTGCCAGCAGCATGGACAGCTCAACCGGGGAGCTGTTTTTT. This codes for CASSMDSSTGELFF.

This rearrangement joins TRBV6-1 to TRBJ2-7; 7 bases are shared with TRBD2. In germline, CDR1 is MNHNS, CDR2 SASEGT. J lost 9 bases, V lost 6 bases, and 14 bases had no gene match. There are 14 residues in the CDR3. The CDR3 DNA sequence: TGTGCCAGCAGCGGGGGGATGCCCCGTCTCGGGCAGTACTTC. Protein product: CASSGGMPRLGQYF.

This chain uses TRBV19 with TRBJ2-1; D possibly corresponds to TRBD2 (6 bases). V was cut by 7 bases and J by 2 bases, with 12 bases left in between. Germline V lookup: CDR1 LNHDA, CDR2 SQIVND (reference sequence). CDR3 length: 14 amino acids. CDR3 nucleotide sequence: TGTGCCAGTATTTACCGGGAGACCTACAATGAGCAGTTCTTC. This gives the protein CASIYRETYNEQFF.

The rearrangement joins TRBV6-1 to TRBJ2-7; D remains ambiguous. This CDR3 spans 13 amino acids. From germline, CDR1 is MNHNS and CDR2 SASEGT. V lost 6 bases and J lost 1, with 10 bases in between. This CDR3 reads CASRQQPSYEQYF. The CDR3 nucleotides read TGTGCCAGCAGACAACAGCCATCCTACGAGCAGTACTTC.

Concerning this clone: This specimen includes other DNA sequences encoding the same CDR3. The V and J genes are TRBV18 and TRBJ2-1; unclear D gene. Per the germline V gene, CDR1 is KGHSH and CDR2 is LQKENI. V dropped 3 bases and J dropped 0 bases, with 12 bases sitting between them. This CDR3 is built from 16 residues. In DNA form, the CDR3 reads TGTGCCAGCTCACCCCTCGGGCCGAGCTCCTACAATGAGCAGTTCTTC. It specifies CASSPLGPSSYNEQFF.

This clone appeared a single time. The rearrangement uses TRBV5-1 and TRBJ1-1, with TRBD1 as a possible D gene (5 bases). CDR1 is SGHRS, CDR2 YFSETQ, per germline. The V and J ends lost 4 bases and 3 bases respectively, with 16 bases between them. This CDR3 comprises 15 residues. The CDR3 DNA follows: TGCGCCAGCAGCACGGGGACCTCTGGGGACACTGAAGCTTTCTTT. Translating gives CASSTGTSGDTEAFF.

This rearrangement joins TRBV15 to TRBJ2-1, with D possibly TRBD1 on 6 matching bases. V dropped 2 bases and J dropped 4 bases, with 12 bases sitting between them. Germline V lookup: CDR1 LNHNV, CDR2 YYDKDF (reference sequence). The CDR3 consists of 15 residues. The CDR3 here is CATSRPGGLYNEQFF. CDR3 bases: TGTGCCACCAGCAGACCTGGGGGCCTATACAATGAGCAGTTCTTC.